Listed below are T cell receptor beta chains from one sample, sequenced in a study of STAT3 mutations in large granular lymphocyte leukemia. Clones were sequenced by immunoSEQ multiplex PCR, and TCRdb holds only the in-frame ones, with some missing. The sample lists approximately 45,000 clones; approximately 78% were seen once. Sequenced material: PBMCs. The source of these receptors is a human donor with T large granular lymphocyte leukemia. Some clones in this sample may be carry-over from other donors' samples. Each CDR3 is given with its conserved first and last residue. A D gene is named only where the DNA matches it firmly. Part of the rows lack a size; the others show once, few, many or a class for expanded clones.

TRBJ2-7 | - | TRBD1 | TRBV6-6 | TGTGCCAGCAGTTCACGGACGGGACAGACTTACGAGCAGTACTTC | CASSSRTGQTYEQYF
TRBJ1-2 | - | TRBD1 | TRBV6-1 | TGTGCCAGCAGTCCCACGACAGGGACGGGCTACACCTTC | CASSPTTGTGYTF
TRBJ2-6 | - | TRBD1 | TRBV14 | TGTGCCAGCAGCCGAGGGACAGGACTTGCCAACGTCCTGACTTTC | CASSRGTGLANVLTF
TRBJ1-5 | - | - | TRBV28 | TGTGCCAGCAGTATGGGGCTGGTTGGCAATCAGCCCCAGCATTTT | CASSMGLVGNQPQHF
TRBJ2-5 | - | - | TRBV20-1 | TGCAGTGCTTTCTATAAAGAGACCCAGTACTTC | CSAFYKETQYF
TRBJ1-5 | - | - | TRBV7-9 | TGTGCCAGCAGCTTAGATGGAGGGGCCAATCAGCCCCAGCATTTT | CASSLDGGANQPQHF
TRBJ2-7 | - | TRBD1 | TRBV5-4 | TGTGCCAGCAGCTCCGGGACAGGGGCAAGGTCGGAAGAGCAGTACTTC | CASSSGTGARSEEQYF
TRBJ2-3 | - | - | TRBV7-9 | TGTGCCGGTACTGAAGCCGATACGCAGTATTTT | CAGTEADTQYF
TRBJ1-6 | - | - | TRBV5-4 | TGTGCCAGCAGCTTGGACACCAGCTCCTATAATTCACCCCTCCACTTT | CASSLDTSSYNSPLHF
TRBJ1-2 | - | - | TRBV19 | TGTGCCAGTAGTATAGCAGGAGGCTACACCTTC | CASSIAGGYTF
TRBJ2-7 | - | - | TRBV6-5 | TGTGCCAGCACCCTTTCAGCGACCGGGCATGGCGAGCAGTACTTC | CASTLSATGHGEQYF
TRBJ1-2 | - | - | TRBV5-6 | TGTGCCAGCAGCTTGGCGGTCAGCCCGCCGGGGCCGTATGGCTACACCTTC | CASSLAVSPPGPYGYTF
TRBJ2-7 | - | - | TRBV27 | TGTGCCAGCAGTTTAGGTGGGAGCTCCTACGAGCAGTACTTC | CASSLGGSSYEQYF
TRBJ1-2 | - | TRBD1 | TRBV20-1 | TGCAGTGCCGGGACAGGGTATGGCTACACCTTC | CSAGTGYGYTF
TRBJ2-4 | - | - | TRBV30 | TGTGCCTGGAAGGTTAGAGACATTCAGTACTTC | CAWKVRDIQYF
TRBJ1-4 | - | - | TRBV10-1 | TGCGCCAGCAGCCCGGGACTCCCGGATGAAAAACTGTTTTTT | CASSPGLPDEKLFF
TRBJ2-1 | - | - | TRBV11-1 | TGTGCCAGCGGTAGGGCAGGAGGACGTGAGCAGTTCTTC | CASGRAGGREQFF
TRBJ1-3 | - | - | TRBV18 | TGTGCCAGCTCACCACCGGGAGGAGTTGCCTCTGGAAACACCATATATTTT | CASSPPGGVASGNTIYF
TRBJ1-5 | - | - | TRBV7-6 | TGTGCCAGCAGCTTAGAGGGTTCTCAGCCCCAGCATTTT | CASSLEGSQPQHF
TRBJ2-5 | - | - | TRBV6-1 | TGTGCCAGCAGTGAACCCTCAGGCCTCCAAGAGACCCAGTACTTC | CASSEPSGLQETQYF
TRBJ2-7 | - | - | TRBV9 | TGTGCCAGCAGCCTTCGTTCGGATACTGCCTACGAGCAGTACTTC | CASSLRSDTAYEQYF
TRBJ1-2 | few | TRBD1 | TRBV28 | TGTGCCAGCAGTTTTCAGGACAGGGGGCGATACTATGGCTACACCTTC | CASSFQDRGRYYGYTF
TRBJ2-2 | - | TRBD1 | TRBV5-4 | TGTGCCAGCAGCCACGGACAGGGAACGTCCGGGGAGCTGTTTTTT | CASSHGQGTSGELFF
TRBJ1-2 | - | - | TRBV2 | TGTGCCAGCAGTGAAAGAGGGGGTGGCTACACCTTC | CASSERGGGYTF
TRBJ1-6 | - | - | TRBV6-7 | TGTGCCAGCAGTTACGTCGGGCCCAATTCACCCCTCCACTTT | CASSYVGPNSPLHF
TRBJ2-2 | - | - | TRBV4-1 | TGCGCCAGCAGCCAAGAAGGCAGGAGGGGCACCGGGGAGCTGTTTTTT | CASSQEGRRGTGELFF
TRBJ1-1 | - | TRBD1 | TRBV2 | TGTGCCAGCAGCCGGGACAGGAGAGGCACTGAAGCTTTCTTT | CASSRDRRGTEAFF
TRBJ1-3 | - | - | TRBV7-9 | TGTGCCAGCAGCCTCCTCGCCCGGGGCAGCTCTGGAAACACCATATATTTT | CASSLLARGSSGNTIYF
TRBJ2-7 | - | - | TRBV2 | TGTGCCAGCAGTGCCGGACAGTCCTACGAGCAGTACTTC | CASSAGQSYEQYF
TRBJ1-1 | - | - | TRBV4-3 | TGCGCCAGCAGCCATGAACTAAATAGGGGCACTGAAGCTTTCTTT | CASSHELNRGTEAFF
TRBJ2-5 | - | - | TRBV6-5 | TGTGCCAGCAGTTCGGGTTCGATCATGGAGACCCAGTACTTC | CASSSGSIMETQYF
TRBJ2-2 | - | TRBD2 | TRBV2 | TGTGCCAGCACTGGAGGCCCGGGACTACGCCCCGGGGAGCTGTTTTTT | CASTGGPGLRPGELFF
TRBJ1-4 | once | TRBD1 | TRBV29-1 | TGCAGCGTGGGACAGGTTTCGGATGAAAAACTGTTTTTT | CSVGQVSDEKLFF